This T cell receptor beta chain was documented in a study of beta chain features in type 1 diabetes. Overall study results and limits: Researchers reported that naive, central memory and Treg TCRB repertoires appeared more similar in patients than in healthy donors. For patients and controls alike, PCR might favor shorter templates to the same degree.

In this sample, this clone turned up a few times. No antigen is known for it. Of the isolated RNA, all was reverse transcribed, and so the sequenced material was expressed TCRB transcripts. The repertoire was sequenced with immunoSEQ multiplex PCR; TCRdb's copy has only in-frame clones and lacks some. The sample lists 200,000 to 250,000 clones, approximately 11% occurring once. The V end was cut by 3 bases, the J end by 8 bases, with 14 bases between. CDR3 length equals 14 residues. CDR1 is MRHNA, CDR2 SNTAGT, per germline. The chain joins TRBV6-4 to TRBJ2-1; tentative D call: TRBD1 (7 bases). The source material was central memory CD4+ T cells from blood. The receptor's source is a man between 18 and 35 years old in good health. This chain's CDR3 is CASSENLRGDEQFF. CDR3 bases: TGTGCCAGCAGTGAGAACCTCAGGGGGGATGAGCAGTTCTTC.